This entry lists 5 T cell receptor beta chains sequenced from one sample in a study of beta chain features in type 1 diabetes. Their antigen targets remain unknown. Notes on the study in general: Moderate but significant shortening of TCRB CDR3s was recorded in all four CD4+ subsets from Type 1 diabetes patients.

Every isolated RNA sample was fully reverse transcribed, so sequencing captured expressed TCRB transcripts. Sequencing used immunoSEQ multiplex PCR; TCRdb keeps in-frame clones, though not all of them. The sample records 600,000 to 750,000 clones, around 12% being singletons. The sequencing input was naive CD4+ T cells from blood. All receptors come from a man aged 25-40 years with type 1 diabetes.

About this clone: The sample has other DNA sequences that encode this CDR3 too. This chain links TRBV10-3 with TRBJ2-7; D gene uncertain. The V gene's germline CDR1 is ENHRY and CDR2 SYGVKD. V was pared by 0 bases and J by 1 base, with 4 bases between. This CDR3 has 13 amino acids. This CDR3 reads CAISESGSYEQYF. CDR3 nucleotides: TGTGCCATCAGTGAGTCCGGTTCCTACGAGCAGTACTTC.

The chain links TRBV7-9 to TRBJ2-7, with 8 bases that match TRBD1. The CDR3 is 14 residues long. Losses at the gene ends were 5 bases for V and 1 base for J; bases not matched to a gene: 4. Germline V gene sequence: CDR1 SEHNR, CDR2 FQNEAQ (reference sequence). The CDR3 reads CASSTRQGSYEQYF. CDR3 coding DNA: TGTGCCAGCAGCACTAGACAGGGGTCCTACGAGCAGTACTTC.

This clone was seen a few times. This chain's CDR3 is CSARVAAEAFF. The CDR3 nucleotides are TGCAGTGCTAGAGTGGCAGCTGAAGCTTTCTTT. This rearrangement joins TRBV20-1 to TRBJ1-1; D ambiguous. The ends were cut back, 1 base at V and 6 bases at J, with 6 bases in the middle. The CDR3 loop spans 11 amino acids. Germline-derived CDR1 and CDR2 are DFQATT and SNEGSKA (reference sequence).

DNA for the CDR3: TGTGCCAGCAGTGGTAGTCTAGCGGGAACCTACGAGCAGTACTTC. Residues: CASSGSLAGTYEQYF. V gene TRBV2 combines with J gene TRBJ2-7, with 9 bases lining up with TRBD2. The germline CDR1 and CDR2 sequences are SNHLY and FYNNEI. Trimming at V came to 4 bases and at J to 2 bases, leaving 6 bases not matched to a gene. The CDR3 totals 15 residues.

This clone appeared a few times. The CDR3 reads CAKGGQASYEQYF. In nucleotides, the CDR3 is TGTGCCAAGGGAGGACAGGCCTCCTACGAGCAGTACTTC. The chain links TRBV2 to TRBJ2-5, with a possible D match to TRBD1 (7 bases). The better agreement between TRBJ2-7 and the DNA end casts doubt on the J call. Germline V CDR1 and CDR2: SNHLY, FYNNEI. The CDR3 sequence is 13 residues long.